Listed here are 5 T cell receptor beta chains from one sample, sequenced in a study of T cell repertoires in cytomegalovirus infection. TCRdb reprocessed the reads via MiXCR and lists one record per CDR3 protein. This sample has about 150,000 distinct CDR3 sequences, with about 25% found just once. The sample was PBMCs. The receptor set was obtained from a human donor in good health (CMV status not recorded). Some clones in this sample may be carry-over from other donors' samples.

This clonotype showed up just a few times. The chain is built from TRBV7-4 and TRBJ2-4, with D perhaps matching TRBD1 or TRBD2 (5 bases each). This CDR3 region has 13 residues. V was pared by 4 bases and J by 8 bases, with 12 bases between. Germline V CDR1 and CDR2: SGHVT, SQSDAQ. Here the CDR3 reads CASSSRGIDIQYF. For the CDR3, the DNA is TGTGCCAGCAGCTCGAGGGGAATCGACATTCAGTACTTC.

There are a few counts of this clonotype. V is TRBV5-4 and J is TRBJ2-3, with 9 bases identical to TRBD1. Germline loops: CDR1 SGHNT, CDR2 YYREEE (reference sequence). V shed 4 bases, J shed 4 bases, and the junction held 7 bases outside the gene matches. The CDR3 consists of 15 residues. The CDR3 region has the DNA TGTGCCAGCAGCATATACAGGGGGCGCCCAGATACGCAGTATTTT. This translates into CASSIYRGRPDTQYF. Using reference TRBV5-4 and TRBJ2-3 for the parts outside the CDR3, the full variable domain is ETGVTQSPTHLIKTRGQQVTLRCSSQSGHNTVSWYQQALGQGPQFIFQYYREEENGRGNFPPRFSGLQFPNYSSELNVNALELDDSALYLCASSIYRGRPDTQYFGPGTRLTVL.

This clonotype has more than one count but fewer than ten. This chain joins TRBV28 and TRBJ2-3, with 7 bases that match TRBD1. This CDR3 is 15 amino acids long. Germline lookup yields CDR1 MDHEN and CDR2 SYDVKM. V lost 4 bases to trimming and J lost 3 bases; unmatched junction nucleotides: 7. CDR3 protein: CASSSPGQLTDTQYF. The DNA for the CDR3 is TGTGCCAGCAGTTCGCCGGGACAGCTTACAGATACGCAGTATTTT.

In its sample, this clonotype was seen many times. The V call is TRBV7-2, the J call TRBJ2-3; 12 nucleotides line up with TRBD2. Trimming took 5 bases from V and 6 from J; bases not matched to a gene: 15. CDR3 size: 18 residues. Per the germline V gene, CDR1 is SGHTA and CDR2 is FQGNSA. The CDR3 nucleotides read TGTGCCAGCAGCATTGGACTAGCGGGACCAACGGGGGGCGATACGCAGTATTTT. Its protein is CASSIGLAGPTGGDTQYF.

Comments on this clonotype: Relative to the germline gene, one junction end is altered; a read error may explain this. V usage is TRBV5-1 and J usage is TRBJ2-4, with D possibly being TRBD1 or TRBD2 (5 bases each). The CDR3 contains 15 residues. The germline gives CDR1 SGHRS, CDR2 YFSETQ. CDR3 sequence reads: CASSSSGTSSNTQYF. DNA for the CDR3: TGCGCCAGCAGCTCCTCCGGGACCAGCAGTAACACTCAGTACTTC.